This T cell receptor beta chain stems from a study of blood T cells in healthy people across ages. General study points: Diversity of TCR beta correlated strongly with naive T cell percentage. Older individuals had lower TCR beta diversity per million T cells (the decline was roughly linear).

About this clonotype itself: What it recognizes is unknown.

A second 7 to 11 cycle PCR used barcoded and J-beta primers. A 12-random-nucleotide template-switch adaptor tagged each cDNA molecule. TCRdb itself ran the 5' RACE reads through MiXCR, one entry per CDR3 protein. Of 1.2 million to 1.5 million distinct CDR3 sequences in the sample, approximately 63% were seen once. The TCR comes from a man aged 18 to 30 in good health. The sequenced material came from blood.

DNA for the CDR3: TGTGCCAGCAGCTTAGGTCGTATGGACACCTACTCTGGGGCCAACGTCCTGACTTTC. It translates to CASSLGRMDTYSGANVLTF. V is TRBV7-9 and J is TRBJ2-6; the D gene is possibly TRBD1 (5 bases). Trimming took 1 base from V and 0 from J, leaving 16 bases between them. Germline V gene sequence: CDR1 SEHNR, CDR2 FQNEAQ (reference sequence). The CDR3 sequence is 19 residues long.